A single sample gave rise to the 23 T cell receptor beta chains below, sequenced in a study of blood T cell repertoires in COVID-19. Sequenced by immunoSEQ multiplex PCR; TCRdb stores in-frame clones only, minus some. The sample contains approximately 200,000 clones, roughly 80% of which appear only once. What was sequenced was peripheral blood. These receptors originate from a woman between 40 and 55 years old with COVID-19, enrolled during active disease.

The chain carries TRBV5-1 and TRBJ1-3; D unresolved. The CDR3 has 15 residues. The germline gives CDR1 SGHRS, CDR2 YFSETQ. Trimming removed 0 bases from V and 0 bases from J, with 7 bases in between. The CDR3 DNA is TGCGCCAGCAGCTTGGAGGACTACTCTGGAAACACCATATATTTT. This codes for CASSLEDYSGNTIYF.

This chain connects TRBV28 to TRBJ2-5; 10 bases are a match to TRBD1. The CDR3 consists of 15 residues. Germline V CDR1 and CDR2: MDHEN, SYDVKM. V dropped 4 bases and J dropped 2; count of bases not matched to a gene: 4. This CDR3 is CASSWTGGRQETQYF. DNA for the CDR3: TGTGCCAGCAGTTGGACAGGGGGGAGGCAAGAGACCCAGTACTTC.

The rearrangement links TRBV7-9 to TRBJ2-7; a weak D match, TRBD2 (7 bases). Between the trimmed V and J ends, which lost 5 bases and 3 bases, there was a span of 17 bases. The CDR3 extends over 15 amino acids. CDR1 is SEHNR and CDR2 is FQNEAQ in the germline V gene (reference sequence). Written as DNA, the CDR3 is TGTGCCAGCAGCCGCGTGGGGGGGCCGTTCTACGAGCAGTACTTC. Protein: CASSRVGGPFYEQYF. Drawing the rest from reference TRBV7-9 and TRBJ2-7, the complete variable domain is DTGVSQNPRHKITKRGQNVTFRCDPISEHNRLYWYRQTLGQGPEFLTYFQNEAQLEKSRLLSDRFSAERPKGSFSTLEIQRTEQGDSAMYLCASSRVGGPFYEQYFGPGTRLTVT.

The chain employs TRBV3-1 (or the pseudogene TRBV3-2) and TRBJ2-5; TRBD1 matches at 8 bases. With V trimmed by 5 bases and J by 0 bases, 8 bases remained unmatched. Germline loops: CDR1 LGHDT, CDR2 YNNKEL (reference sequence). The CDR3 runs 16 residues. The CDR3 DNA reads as TGTGCCAGCAGCGGGGGACAGGAGATATACCAAGAGACCCAGTACTTC. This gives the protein CASSGGQEIYQETQYF.

The CDR3 DNA reads TGTGCCAGCAGTCCCGCGCGGAGGGAGTCCGCTAGCAATCAGCCCCAGCATTTT. It codes for CASSPARRESASNQPQHF. This chain joins TRBV6-6 and TRBJ1-5; D gene uncertain. This CDR3 is built from 18 residues. Trimming took off 5 bases at V and 0 bases at J, with 20 bases between the two ends. The germline CDR1 and CDR2 sequences are MNHNY and SVGAGI (reference sequence).

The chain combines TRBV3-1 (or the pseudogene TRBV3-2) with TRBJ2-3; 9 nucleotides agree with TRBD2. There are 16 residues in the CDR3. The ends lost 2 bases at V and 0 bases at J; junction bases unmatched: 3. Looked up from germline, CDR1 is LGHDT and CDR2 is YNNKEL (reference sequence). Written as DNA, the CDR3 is TGTGCCAGCAGCCAATGGCTAGCGGGGAGCACAGATACGCAGTATTTT. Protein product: CASSQWLAGSTDTQYF.

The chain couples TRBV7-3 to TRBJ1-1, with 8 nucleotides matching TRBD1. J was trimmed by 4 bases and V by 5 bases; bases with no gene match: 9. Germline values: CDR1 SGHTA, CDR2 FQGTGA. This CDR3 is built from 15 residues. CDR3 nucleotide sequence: TGTGCCAGCAGCCCCACAGGGGGGTGGGCCACTGAAGCTTTCTTT. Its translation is CASSPTGGWATEAFF.

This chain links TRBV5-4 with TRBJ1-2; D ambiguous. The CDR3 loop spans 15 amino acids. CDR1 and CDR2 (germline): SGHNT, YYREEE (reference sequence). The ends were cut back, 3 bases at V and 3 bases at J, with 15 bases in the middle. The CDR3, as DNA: TGTGCCAGCAGCTCCGCTATCGTCGGAGACTATGGCTACACCTTC. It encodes CASSSAIVGDYGYTF.

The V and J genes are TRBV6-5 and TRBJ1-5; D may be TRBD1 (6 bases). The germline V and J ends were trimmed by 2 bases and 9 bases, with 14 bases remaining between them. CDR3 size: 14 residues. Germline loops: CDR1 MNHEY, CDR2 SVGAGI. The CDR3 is CASSYAAGERPQHF. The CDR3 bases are TGTGCCAGCAGTTACGCGGCAGGGGAACGGCCCCAGCATTTT.

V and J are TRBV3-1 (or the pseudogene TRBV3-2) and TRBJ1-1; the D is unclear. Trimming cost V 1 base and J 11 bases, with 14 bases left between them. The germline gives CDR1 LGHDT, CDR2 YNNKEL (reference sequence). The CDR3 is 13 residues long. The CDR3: CASSQALGSGAFF. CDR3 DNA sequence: TGTGCCAGCAGCCAAGCACTAGGAAGCGGGGCTTTCTTT.

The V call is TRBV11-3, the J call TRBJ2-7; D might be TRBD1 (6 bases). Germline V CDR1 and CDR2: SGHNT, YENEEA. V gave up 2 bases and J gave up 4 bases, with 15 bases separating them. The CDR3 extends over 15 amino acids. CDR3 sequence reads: CASSLFPTGPYEQYF. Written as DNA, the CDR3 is TGTGCCAGCAGCTTATTCCCGACAGGACCTTACGAGCAGTACTTC.

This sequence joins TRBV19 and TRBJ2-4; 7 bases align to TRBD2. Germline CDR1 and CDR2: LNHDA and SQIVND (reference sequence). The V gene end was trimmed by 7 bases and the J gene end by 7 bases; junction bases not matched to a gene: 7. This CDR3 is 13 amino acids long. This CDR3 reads CASNPVGGNIQYF. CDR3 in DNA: TGTGCCAGTAACCCCGTCGGGGGGAACATTCAGTACTTC. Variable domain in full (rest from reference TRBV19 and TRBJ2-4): DGGITQSPKYLFRKEGQNVTLSCEQNLNHDAMYWYRQDPGQGLRLIYYSQIVNDFQKGDIAEGYSVSREKKESFPLTVTSAQKNPTAFYLCASNPVGGNIQYFGAGTRLSVL.

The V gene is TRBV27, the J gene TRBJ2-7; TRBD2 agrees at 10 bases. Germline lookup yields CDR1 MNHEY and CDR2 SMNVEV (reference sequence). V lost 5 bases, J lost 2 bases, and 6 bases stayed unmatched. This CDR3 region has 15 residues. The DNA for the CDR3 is TGTGCCAGCAGTCTCGGAGCGGGAGGGACCTACGAGCAGTACTTC. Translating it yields CASSLGAGGTYEQYF.

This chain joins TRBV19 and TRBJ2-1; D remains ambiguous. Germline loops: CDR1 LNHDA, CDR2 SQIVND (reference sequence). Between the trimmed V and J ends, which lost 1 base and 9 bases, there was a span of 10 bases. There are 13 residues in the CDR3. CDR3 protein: CASSIVGSSEQFF. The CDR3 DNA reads TGTGCCAGTAGTATAGTTGGTAGCAGTGAGCAGTTCTTC. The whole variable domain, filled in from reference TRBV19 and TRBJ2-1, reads DGGITQSPKYLFRKEGQNVTLSCEQNLNHDAMYWYRQDPGQGLRLIYYSQIVNDFQKGDIAEGYSVSREKKESFPLTVTSAQKNPTAFYLCASSIVGSSEQFFGPGTRLTVL.

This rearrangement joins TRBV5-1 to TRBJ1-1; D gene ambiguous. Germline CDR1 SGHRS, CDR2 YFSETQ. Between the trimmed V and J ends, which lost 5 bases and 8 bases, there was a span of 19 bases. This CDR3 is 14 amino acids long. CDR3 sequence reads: CASSLDREMGEAFF. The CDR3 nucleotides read TGCGCCAGCAGTCTGGACCGGGAGATGGGGGAAGCTTTCTTT.

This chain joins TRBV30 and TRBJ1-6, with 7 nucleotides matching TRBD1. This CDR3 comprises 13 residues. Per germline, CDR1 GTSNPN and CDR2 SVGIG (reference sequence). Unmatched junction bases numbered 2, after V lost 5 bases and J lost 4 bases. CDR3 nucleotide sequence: TGTGCCTGGTTGGGACAGTATAATTCACCCCTCCACTTT. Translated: CAWLGQYNSPLHF.

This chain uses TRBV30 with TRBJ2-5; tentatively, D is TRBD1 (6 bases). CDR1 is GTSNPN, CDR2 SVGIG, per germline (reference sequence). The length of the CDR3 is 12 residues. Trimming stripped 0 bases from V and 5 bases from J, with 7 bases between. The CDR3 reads CAWSVGAETQYF. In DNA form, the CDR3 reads TGTGCCTGGAGTGTGGGGGCGGAGACCCAGTACTTC. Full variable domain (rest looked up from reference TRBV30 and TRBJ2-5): SQTIHQWPATLVQPVGSPLSLECTVEGTSNPNLYWYRQAAGRGLQLLFYSVGIGQISSEVPQNLSASRPQDRQFILSSKKLLLSDSGFYLCAWSVGAETQYFGPGTRLLVL.

Here the CDR3 reads CASSLVSGGYGYTF. The CDR3 DNA reads as TGTGCCAGCAGCTTAGTCTCGGGAGGCTATGGCTACACCTTC. J is TRBJ1-2 and V is TRBV7-2, with no clear D. V lost 1 base and J lost 4, with 10 bases in between. This CDR3 contains 14 residues. The germline V gene encodes CDR1 SGHTA and CDR2 FQGNSA.

As DNA, the CDR3 is TGTGCCAGCAGCTTACAGGGGGCAATCGACATTCAGTACTTC. Protein: CASSLQGAIDIQYF. The gene calls are TRBV7-9 and TRBJ2-4, with 8 bases fitting TRBD1. The CDR3 contains 14 residues. Losses at the gene ends were 2 bases for V and 8 bases for J; bases not matched to a gene: 5. CDR1 and CDR2 from the germline V gene are SEHNR and FQNEAQ (reference sequence).

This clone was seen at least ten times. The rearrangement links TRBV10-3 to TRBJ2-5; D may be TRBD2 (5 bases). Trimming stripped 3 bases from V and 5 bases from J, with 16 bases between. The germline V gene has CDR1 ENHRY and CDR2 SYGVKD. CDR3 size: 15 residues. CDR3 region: CAISEGGVPGETQYF. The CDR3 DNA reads TGTGCCATCAGTGAAGGTGGGGTTCCGGGGGAGACCCAGTACTTC.

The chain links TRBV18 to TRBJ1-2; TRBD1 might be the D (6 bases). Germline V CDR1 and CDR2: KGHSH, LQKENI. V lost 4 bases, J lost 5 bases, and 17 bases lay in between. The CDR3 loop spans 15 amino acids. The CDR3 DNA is TGTGCCAGCTCACAAAGCCGGGGAAGGGGGTATGGCTACACCTTC. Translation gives CASSQSRGRGYGYTF. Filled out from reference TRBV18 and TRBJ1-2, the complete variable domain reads NAGVMQNPRHLVRRRGQEARLRCSPMKGHSHVYWYRQLPEEGLKFMVYLQKENIIDESGMPKERFSAEFPKEGPSILRIQQVVRGDSAAYFCASSQSRGRGYGYTFGSGTRLTVV.

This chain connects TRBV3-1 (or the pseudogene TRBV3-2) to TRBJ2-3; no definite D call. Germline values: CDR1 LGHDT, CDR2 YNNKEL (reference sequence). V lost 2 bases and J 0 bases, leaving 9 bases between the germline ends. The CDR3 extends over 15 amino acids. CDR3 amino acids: CASSQKRLSTDTQYF. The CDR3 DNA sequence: TGTGCCAGCAGCCAAAAGCGACTTAGCACAGATACGCAGTATTTT.

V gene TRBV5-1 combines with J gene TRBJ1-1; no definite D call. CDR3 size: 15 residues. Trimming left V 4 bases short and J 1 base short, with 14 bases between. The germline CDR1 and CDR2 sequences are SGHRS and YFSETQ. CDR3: CASSPMDLPNTEAFF. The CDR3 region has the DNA TGCGCCAGCAGCCCAATGGACTTACCGAACACTGAAGCTTTCTTT. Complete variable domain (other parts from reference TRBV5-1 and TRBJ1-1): KAGVTQTPRYLIKTRGQQVTLSCSPISGHRSVSWYQQTPGQGLQFLFEYFSETQRNKGNFPGRFSGRQFSNSRSEMNVSTLELGDSALYLCASSPMDLPNTEAFFGQGTRLTVV.